This TCR delta chain came from a study of gamma-delta T cells after stem cell transplantation. TCRdb reran clone calling via CATT on the RT-PCR reads. Here the sample spans over a thousand delta-chain clones, roughly 50% being singletons. The V gene's germline CDR1 is GEAIGNYY and CDR2 EKD. Trimming took 6 bases from V and 0 from J, leaving 25 bases between them. The length of the CDR3 is 18 residues. This clone was seen a few times. A far larger clone is just one base off, so this is likely a read error. The sequenced material came from gamma-delta T cells. The receptor was derived from a human donor. It is not recorded whose cells these are; they may come from a transplant donor. This rearrangement joins TRDV2 to TRDJ1; D may be TRDD2 (5 bases). The CDR3 DNA is TGTGCCTGTTCCTCCCTGGACAACCGGCCTTCGTACACCGATAAACTCATCTTT. Amino acids: CACSSLDNRPSYTDKLIF.